The 2 T cell receptor beta chains in this list originate from one sample, sequenced in a study of cytomegalovirus exposure and HLA in healthy donors. Here immunoSEQ multiplex PCR was the method, and the copy in TCRdb shows in-frame clones only, minus some. The sample includes 70,000 or so clones, nearly 95% of them seen just once. Material: PBMCs. These receptors originate from a young man in good health and CMV-seropositive.

The genes are TRBV5-1 and TRBJ2-7; D is possibly TRBD2 (6 bases). V was pared by 5 bases and J by 1 base, with 19 bases between. Germline loops: CDR1 SGHRS, CDR2 YFSETQ. This CDR3 comprises 16 residues. DNA of the CDR3: TGCGCCAGCAGTCCCTATTCAAGGGGACTTTCCTACGAGCAGTACTTC. It encodes CASSPYSRGLSYEQYF.

The chain links TRBV10-3 to TRBJ2-7; 7 nucleotides match TRBD1. Trimming took 3 bases from V and 6 from J; bases not matched to a gene: 11. Germline values: CDR1 ENHRY, CDR2 SYGVKD. There are 15 residues in the CDR3. CDR3 DNA sequence: TGTGCCATCAGTGAAGTGACAGGGATTGCAGGCGAGCAGTACTTC. This sequence encodes CAISEVTGIAGEQYF.